This record covers a single TCR beta chain. Method: immunoSEQ multiplex PCR; TCRdb's copy keeps in-frame clones and lacks some. The sample lists roughly 63,000 clones; roughly 90% were seen once. The entry originates in a study of control samples from healthy donors and cancer patients. The ends were cut back, 2 bases at V and 7 bases at J, with 5 bases in the middle. This CDR3 contains 12 residues. The receptor's source is a man in his forties with colorectal cancer. Sequenced input: PBMCs. V usage is TRBV12-3 or TRBV12-4 and J usage is TRBJ1-4; no clear D gene. The CDR3 nucleotides are TGTGCCAGCAGTTTATGGGGTGAAAAACTGTTTTTT. Its protein product is CASSLWGEKLFF.